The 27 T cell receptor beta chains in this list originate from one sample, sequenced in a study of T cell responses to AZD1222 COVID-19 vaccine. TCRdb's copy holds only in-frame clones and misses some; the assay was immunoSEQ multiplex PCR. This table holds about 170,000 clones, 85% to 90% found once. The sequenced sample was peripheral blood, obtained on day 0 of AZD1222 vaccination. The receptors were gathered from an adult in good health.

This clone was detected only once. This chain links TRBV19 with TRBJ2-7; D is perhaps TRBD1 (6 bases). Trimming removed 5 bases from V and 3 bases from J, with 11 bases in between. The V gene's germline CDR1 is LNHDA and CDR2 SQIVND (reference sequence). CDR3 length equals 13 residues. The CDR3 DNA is TGTGCCAGTAGTTCAGGGGCCGGCTACGAGCAGTACGTC. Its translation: CASSSGAGYEQYV.

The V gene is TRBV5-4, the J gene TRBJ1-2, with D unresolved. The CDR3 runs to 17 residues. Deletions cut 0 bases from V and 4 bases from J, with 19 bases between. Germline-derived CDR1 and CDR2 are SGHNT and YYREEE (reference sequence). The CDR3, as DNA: TGTGCCAGCAGCTTGGACAGTACTAACGTTGGTTTCTATGGCTACACCTTC. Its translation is CASSLDSTNVGFYGYTF. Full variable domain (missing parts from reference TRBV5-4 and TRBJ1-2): ETGVTQSPTHLIKTRGQQVTLRCSSQSGHNTVSWYQQALGQGPQFIFQYYREEENGRGNFPPRFSGLQFPNYSSELNVNALELDDSALYLCASSLDSTNVGFYGYTFGSGTRLTVV.

The CDR3 spells CASNEGPGNYGYTF. Here the CDR3 DNA reads TGTGCCAGCAACGAAGGGCCAGGGAACTATGGCTACACCTTC. The V and J genes are TRBV3-1 (or the pseudogene TRBV3-2) and TRBJ1-2; weak D call: TRBD1 (5 bases). The CDR3 is made up of 14 amino acids. V lost 7 bases and J lost 2, with 14 bases in between. Germline CDR1 reads LGHDT; CDR2 reads YNNKEL (reference sequence).

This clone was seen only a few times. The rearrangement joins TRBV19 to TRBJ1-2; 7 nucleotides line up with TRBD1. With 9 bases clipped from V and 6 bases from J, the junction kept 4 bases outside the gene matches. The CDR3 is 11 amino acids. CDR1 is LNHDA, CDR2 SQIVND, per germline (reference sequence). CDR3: CASRGKDGYTF. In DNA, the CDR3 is TGTGCCAGCAGGGGGAAGGATGGCTACACCTTC.

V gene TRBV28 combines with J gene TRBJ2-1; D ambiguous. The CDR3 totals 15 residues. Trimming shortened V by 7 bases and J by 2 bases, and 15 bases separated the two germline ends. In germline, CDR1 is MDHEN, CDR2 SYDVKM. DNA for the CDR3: TGTGCCAGCACCCTCCTGGCGAACCCCTACAATGAGCAGTTCTTC. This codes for CASTLLANPYNEQFF.

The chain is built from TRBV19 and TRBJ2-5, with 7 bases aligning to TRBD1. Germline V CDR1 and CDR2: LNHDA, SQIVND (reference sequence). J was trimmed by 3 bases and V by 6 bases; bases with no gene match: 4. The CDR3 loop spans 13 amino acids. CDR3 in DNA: TGTGCCAGTAGCGATACAGGGGAAGAGACCCAGTACTTC. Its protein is CASSDTGEETQYF.

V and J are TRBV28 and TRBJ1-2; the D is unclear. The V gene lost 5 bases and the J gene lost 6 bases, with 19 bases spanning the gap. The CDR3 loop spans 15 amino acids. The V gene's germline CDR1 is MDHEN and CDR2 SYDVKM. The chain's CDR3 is CASSPAGVPSNGYTF. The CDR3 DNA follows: TGTGCCAGCAGTCCCGCGGGAGTACCTTCAAATGGCTACACCTTC.

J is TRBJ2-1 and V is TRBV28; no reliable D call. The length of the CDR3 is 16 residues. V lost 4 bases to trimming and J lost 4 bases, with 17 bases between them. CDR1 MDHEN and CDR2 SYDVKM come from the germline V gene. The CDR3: CASSSPRTPPYNEQFF. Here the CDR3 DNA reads TGTGCCAGCAGTTCCCCCCGAACTCCCCCGTACAATGAGCAGTTCTTC.

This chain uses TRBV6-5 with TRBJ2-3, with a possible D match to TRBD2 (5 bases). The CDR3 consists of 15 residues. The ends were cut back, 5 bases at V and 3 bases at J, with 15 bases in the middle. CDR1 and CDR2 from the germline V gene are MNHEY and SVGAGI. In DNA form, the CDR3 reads TGTGCCAGCAGTAGGGAGAGCCAAGGGACAGATACGCAGTATTTT. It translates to CASSRESQGTDTQYF.

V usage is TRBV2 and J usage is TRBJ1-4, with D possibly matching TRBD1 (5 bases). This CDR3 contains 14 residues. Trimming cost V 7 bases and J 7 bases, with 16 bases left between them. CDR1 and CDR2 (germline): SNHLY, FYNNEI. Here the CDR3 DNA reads TGTGCCAGCAAAACAGGCGATCTTACTGAAAAACTGTTTTTT. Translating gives CASKTGDLTEKLFF.

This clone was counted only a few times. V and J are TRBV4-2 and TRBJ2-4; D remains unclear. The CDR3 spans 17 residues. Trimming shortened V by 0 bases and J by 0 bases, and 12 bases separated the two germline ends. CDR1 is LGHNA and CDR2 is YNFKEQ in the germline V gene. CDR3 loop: CASSQETDLLAKNIQYF. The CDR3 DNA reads TGTGCCAGCAGCCAAGAAACGGATCTCCTAGCCAAAAACATTCAGTACTTC.

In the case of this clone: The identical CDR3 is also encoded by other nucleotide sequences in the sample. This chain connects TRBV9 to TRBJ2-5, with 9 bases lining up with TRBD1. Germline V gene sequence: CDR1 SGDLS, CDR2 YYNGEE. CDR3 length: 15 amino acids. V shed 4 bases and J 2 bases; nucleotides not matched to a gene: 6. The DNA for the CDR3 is TGTGCCAGCAGCCCAACCGGGACAGGGCAAGAGACCCAGTACTTC. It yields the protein CASSPTGTGQETQYF.

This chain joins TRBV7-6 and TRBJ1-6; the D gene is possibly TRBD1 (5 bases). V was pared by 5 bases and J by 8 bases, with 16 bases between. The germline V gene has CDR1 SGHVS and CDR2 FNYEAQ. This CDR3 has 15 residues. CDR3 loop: CASSAGPTRDSPLHF. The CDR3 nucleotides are TGTGCCAGCAGCGCGGGACCTACGAGAGATTCACCCCTCCACTTT.

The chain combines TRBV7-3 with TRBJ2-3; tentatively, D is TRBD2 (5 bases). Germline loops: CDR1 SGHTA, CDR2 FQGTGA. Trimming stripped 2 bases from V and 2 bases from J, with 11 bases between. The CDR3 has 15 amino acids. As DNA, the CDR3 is TGTGCCAGCAGCTTACTGGGAGAGGACACAGATACGCAGTATTTT. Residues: CASSLLGEDTDTQYF.

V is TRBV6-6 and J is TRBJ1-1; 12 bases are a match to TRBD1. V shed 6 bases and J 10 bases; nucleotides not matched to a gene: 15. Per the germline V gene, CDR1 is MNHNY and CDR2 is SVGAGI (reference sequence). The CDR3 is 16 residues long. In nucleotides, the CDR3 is TGTGCCAGCAGACCCCCTACCGGGACAGGGGGCTCCGCAGCTTTCTTT. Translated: CASRPPTGTGGSAAFF.

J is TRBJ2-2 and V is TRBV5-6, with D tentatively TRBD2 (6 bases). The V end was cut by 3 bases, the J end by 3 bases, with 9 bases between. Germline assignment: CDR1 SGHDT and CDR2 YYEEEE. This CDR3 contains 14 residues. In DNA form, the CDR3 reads TGTGCCAGCAGCTCAGGACTATACACCGGGGAGCTGTTTTTT. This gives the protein CASSSGLYTGELFF.

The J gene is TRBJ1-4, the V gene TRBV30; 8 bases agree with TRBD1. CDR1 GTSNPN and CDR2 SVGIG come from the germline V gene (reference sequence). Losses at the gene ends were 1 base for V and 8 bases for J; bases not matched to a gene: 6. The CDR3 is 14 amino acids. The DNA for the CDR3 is TGTGCCTGGAGTGATCGACAGGGGTACGAAAAACTGTTTTTT. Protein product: CAWSDRQGYEKLFF.

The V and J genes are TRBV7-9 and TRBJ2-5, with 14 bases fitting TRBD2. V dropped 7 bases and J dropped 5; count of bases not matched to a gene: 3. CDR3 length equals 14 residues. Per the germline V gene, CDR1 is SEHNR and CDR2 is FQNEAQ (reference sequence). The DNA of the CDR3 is TGTGCCAGCAAGGGACTAGCGGGGGTCGAGACCCAGTACTTC. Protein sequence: CASKGLAGVETQYF.

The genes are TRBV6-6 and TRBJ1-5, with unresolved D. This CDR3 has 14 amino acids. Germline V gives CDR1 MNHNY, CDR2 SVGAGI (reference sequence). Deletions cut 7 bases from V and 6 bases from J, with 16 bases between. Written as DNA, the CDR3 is TGTGCCAGCATGGAAACTCTCGTGGGTCAGCCCCAGCATTTT. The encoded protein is CASMETLVGQPQHF.

This chain's CDR3 is CASSPQSPGPSTDTQYF. The DNA for the CDR3 is TGTGCCAGCTCACCACAATCGCCGGGACCTAGCACAGATACGCAGTATTTT. The V gene is TRBV18, the J gene TRBJ2-3; D may correspond to TRBD1 or TRBD2 (5 bases each). CDR1 is KGHSH, CDR2 LQKENI, per germline. Trimming stripped 1 base from V and 0 bases from J, with 14 bases between. The CDR3 is 17 amino acids.

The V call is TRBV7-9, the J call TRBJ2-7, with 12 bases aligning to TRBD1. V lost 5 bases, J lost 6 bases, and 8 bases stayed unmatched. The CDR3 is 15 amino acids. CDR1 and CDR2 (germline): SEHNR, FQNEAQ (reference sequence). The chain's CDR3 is CASSLSGQGASEQYF. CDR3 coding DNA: TGTGCCAGCAGCCTCTCGGGACAGGGGGCTAGCGAGCAGTACTTC.

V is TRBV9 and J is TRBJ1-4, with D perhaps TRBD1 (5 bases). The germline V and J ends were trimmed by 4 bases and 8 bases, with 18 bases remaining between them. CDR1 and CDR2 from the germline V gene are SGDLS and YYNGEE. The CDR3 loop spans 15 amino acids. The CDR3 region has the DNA TGTGCCAGCAGCCCTAATCGGACACCAGGGGAAAAACTGTTTTTT. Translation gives CASSPNRTPGEKLFF.

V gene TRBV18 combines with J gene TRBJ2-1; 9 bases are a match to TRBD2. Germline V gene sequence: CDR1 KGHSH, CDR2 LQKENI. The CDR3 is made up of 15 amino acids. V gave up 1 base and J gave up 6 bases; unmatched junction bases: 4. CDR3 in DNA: TGTGCCAGCTCACCACGTATTAGCGGGAGCAATGAGCAGTTCTTC. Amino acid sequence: CASSPRISGSNEQFF.

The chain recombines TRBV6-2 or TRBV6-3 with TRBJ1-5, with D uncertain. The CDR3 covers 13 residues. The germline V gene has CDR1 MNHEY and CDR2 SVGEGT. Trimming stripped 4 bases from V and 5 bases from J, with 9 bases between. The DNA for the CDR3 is TGTGCCAGCAGTTGGGAAACTTATCAGCCCCAGCATTTT. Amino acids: CASSWETYQPQHF.

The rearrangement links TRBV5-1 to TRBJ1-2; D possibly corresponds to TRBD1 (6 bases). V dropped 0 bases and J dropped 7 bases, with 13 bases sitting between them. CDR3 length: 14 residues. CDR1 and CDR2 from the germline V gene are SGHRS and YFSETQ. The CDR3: CASSLAHRVSGYTF. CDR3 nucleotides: TGCGCCAGCAGCTTGGCCCACAGGGTGTCTGGCTACACCTTC.

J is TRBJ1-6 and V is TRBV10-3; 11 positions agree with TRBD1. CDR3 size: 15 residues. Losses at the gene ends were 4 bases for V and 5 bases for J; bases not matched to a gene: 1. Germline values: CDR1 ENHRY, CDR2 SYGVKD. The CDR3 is CAISGDRGDNSPLHF. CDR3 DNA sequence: TGTGCCATCAGTGGGGACAGGGGGGATAATTCACCCCTCCACTTT.

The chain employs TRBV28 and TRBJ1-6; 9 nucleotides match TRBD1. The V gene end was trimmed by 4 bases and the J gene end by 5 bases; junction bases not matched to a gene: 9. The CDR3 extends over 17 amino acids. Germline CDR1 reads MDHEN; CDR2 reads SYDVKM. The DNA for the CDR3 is TGTGCCAGCAGTTCAGCCGGGACAGGGAGGAATAATTCACCCCTCCACTTT. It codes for CASSSAGTGRNNSPLHF.